This record covers a single TCR beta chain. Study processing details: Scientists estimated how many nucleated cells there were by amplifying reference gene primers. Sequencing was performed with immunoSEQ multiplex PCR; in TCRdb, only in-frame clones are kept and a portion is missing. D and trimming come from the DNA, and the V and J calls and clone size come from that table. Among fewer than 200,000 clones, roughly 86% were seen once, and the ten largest hold 7.5% to 8%. The CDR3 loop spans 13 amino acids. Per the germline V gene, CDR1 is SGHNT and CDR2 is YENEEA. V was shortened by 3 bases and J by 5 bases, with 8 bases between the two germline ends. This sample stems from a study of blood T cell repertoires in COVID-19. Study background: Sites in the United States, Italy and Spain provided acute and convalescent COVID-19 samples. T cells, B-cell-depleted T cells, or PBMCs supplied cDNA or gDNA.

The genes are TRBV11-3 and TRBJ2-1; possible D gene TRBD2, 5 bases. The sequence derives from a man between 40 and 49 years old who had recovered from COVID-19. Input material: peripheral blood. CDR3 protein: CASSFPGNNEQFF. CDR3 nucleotides: TGTGCCAGCAGCTTTCCGGGGAACAATGAGCAGTTCTTC.